A selection of T cell receptor beta chains follows, all from one sample in a study of OX40 agonist ivuxolimab in advanced cancers. Profiling relied on immunoSEQ multiplex PCR, and the TCRdb table lists in-frame clones only, not all of them. The sample records 50,000 to 60,000 clones, roughly four fifths being singletons. The material sequenced was CD4+ or CD8+ T cells sorted from blood, taken in a trial of the OX40 agonist ivuxolimab. These receptors originate from an adult with an advanced solid tumor such as melanoma, head and neck, liver or kidney cancer. The CDR3 runs from the conserved cysteine through the conserved F or W.

J: TRBJ2-1
V: TRBV6-1
length: 14
CDR3: CASSELGAYNEQFF

J: TRBJ1-5
V: TRBV7-2
length: 13
CDR3: CASSVETGEGRHF

J: TRBJ1-4
V: TRBV6-6
length: 16
CDR3: CASTLGIWGTNEKLFF

J: TRBJ2-3
V: TRBV9
length: 12
CDR3: CASSHAKDTQYF

J: TRBJ2-3
V: TRBV15
length: 16
CDR3: CATSSPGTGFGDTQYF

J: TRBJ1-4
V: TRBV18
length: 15
CDR3: CASSPGTGLNEKLFF

J: TRBJ2-7
V: TRBV7-2
length: 14
CDR3: CASSPRWGSYEQYF

J: TRBJ1-1
V: TRBV29-1
length: 13
CDR3: CSARTGRNTEAFF

J: TRBJ1-2
V: TRBV10-1
length: 13
CDR3: CASSVARNYGYTF

J: TRBJ1-1
V: TRBV19
length: 18
CDR3: CASNGLRVLPPMNTEAFF

J: TRBJ2-3
V: TRBV11-3
length: 15
CDR3: CASSLDRAGGNTQYF

J: TRBJ2-5
V: TRBV11-2
length: 16
CDR3: CASSLMTGRRQETQYF

J: TRBJ1-1
V: TRBV5-1
length: 16
CDR3: CASSTGRGQRDTEAFF

J: TRBJ1-2
V: TRBV5-4
length: 14
CDR3: CASSTSGGFDGYTF

J: TRBJ1-1
V: TRBV11-3
length: 13
CDR3: CASSWEENTEAFF

J: TRBJ2-7
V: TRBV6-5
length: 15
CDR3: CASSRKFSLRDEQYF

J: TRBJ2-2
V: TRBV10-3
length: 16
CDR3: CAISERGGPSTGELFF

J: TRBJ1-3
V: TRBV9
length: 13
CDR3: CASSVGRGNTIYF

J: TRBJ1-1
V: TRBV2
length: 13
CDR3: CASSRQGAAEAFF

J: TRBJ2-3
V: TRBV28
length: 13
CDR3: CASKDIGTDTQYF

J: TRBJ2-3
V: TRBV28
length: 15
CDR3: CASSSSGTSGHTQYF

J: TRBJ1-5
V: TRBV2
length: 13
CDR3: CASSLQGDQPQHF

J: TRBJ1-5
V: TRBV19
length: 16
CDR3: CASSLSDRIFNQPQHF